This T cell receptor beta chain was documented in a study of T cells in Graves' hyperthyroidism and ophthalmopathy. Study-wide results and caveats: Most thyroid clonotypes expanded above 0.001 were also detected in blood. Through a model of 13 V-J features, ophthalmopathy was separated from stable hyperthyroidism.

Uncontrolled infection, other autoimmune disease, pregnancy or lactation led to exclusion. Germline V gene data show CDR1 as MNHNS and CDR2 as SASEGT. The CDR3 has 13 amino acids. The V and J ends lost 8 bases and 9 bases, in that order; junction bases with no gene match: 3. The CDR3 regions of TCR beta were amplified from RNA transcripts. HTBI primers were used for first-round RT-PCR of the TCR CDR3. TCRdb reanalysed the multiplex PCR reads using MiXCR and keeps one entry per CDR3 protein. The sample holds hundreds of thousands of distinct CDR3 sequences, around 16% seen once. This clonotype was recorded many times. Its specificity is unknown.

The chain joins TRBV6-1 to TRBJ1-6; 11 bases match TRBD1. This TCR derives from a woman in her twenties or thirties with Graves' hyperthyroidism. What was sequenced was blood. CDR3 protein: CASYGTGGSPLHF. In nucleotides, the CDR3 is TGTGCCAGCTATGGGACAGGGGGTTCACCCCTCCACTTT.